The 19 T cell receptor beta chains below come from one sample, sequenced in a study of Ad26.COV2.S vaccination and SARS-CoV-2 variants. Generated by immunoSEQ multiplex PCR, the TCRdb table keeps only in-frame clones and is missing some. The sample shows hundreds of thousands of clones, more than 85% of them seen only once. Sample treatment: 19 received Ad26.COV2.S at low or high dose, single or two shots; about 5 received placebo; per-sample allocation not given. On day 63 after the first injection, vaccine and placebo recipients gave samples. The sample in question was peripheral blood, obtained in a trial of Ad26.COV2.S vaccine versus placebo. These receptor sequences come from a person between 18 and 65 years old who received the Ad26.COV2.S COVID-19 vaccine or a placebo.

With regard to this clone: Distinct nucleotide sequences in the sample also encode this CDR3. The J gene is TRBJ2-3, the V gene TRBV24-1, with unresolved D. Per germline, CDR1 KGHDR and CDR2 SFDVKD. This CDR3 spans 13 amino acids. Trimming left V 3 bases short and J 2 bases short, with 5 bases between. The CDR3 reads CATSDPVTDTQYF. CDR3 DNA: TGTGCCACCAGTGATCCCGTCACAGATACGCAGTATTTT.

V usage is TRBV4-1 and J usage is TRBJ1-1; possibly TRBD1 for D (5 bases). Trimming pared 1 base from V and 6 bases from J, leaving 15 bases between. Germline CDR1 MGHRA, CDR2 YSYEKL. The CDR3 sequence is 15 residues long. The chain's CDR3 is CASSQVWGGVAEAFF. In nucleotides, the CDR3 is TGCGCCAGCAGCCAAGTGTGGGGAGGGGTGGCTGAAGCTTTCTTT.

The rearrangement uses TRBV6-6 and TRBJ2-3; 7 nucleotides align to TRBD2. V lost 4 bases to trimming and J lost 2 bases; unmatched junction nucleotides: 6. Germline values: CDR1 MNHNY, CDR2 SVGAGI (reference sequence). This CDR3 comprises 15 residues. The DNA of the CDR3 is TGTGCCAGCAGTTCAGCGGGACCCCTCACAGATACGCAGTATTTT. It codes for CASSSAGPLTDTQYF.

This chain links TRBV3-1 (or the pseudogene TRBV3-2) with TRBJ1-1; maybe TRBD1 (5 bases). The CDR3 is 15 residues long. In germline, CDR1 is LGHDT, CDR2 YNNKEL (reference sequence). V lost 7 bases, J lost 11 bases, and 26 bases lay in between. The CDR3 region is CASTTSHTKDSGAFF. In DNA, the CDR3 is TGTGCCAGCACCACTTCACATACTAAAGACAGTGGGGCTTTCTTT.

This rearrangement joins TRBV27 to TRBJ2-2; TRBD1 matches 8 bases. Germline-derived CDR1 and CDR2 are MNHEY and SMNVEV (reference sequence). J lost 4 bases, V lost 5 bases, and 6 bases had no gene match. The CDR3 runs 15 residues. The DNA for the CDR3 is TGTGCCAGCAGTGACTTAACAGGGGGCACCGGGGAGCTGTTTTTT. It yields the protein CASSDLTGGTGELFF.

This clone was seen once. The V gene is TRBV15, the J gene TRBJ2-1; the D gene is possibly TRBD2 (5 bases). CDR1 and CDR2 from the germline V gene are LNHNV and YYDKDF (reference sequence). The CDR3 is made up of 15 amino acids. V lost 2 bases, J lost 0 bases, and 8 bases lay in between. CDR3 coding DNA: TGTGCCACCAGCAGATCCAGCGGCTCCTACAATGAGCAGTTCTTC. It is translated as CATSRSSGSYNEQFF.

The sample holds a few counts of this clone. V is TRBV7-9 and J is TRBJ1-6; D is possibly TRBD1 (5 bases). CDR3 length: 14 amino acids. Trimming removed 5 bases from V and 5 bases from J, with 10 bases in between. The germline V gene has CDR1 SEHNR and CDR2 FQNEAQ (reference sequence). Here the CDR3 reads CASSRDADNSPLHF. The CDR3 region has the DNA TGTGCCAGCAGCCGGGACGCAGATAATTCACCCCTCCACTTT. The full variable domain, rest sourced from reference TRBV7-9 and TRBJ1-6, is DTGVSQNPRHKITKRGQNVTFRCDPISEHNRLYWYRQTLGQGPEFLTYFQNEAQLEKSRLLSDRFSAERPKGSFSTLEIQRTEQGDSAMYLCASSRDADNSPLHFGNGTRLTVT.

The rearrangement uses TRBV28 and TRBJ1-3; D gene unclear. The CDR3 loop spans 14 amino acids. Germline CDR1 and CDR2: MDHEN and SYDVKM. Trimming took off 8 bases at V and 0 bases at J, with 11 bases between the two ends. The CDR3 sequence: CASRRALSGNTIYF. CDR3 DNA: TGTGCCAGCCGGAGGGCACTCTCTGGAAACACCATATATTTT.

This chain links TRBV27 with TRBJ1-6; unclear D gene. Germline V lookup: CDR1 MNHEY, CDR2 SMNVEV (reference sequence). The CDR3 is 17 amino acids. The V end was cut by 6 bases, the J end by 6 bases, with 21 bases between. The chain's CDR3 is CASSPAGLTLFNSPLHF. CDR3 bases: TGTGCCAGCAGCCCGGCCGGACTGACACTGTTTAATTCACCCCTCCACTTT.

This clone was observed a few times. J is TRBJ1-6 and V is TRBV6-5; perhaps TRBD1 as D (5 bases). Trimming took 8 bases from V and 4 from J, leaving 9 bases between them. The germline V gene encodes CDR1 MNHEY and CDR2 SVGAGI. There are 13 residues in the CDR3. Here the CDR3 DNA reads TGTGCCAGCGGGGCAGTTTATAATTCACCCCTCCACTTT. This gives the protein CASGAVYNSPLHF.

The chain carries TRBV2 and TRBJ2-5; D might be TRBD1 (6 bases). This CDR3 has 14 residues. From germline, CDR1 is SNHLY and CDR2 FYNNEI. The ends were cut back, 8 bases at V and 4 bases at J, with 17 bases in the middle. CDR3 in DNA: TGTGCCAGCGAGCAGGGGCGCGGTGGAGAGACCCAGTACTTC. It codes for CASEQGRGGETQYF. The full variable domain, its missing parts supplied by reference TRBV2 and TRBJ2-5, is EPEVTQTPSHQVTQMGQEVILRCVPISNHLYFYWYRQILGQKVEFLVSFYNNEISEKSEIFDDQFSVERPDGSNFTLKIRSTKLEDSAMYFCASEQGRGGETQYFGPGTRLLVL.

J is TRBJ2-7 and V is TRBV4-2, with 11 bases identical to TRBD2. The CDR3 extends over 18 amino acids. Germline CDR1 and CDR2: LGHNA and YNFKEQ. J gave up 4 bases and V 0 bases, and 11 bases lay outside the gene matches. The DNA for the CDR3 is TGTGCCAGCAGCCAAGATGTTAGCGGGAGGGCCCTTGCTTACGAGCAGTACTTC. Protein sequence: CASSQDVSGRALAYEQYF.

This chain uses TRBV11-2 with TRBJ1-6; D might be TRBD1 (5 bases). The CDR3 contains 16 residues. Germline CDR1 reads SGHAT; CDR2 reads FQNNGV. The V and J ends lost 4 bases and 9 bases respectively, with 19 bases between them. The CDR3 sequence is CASSYPGDVSGSPLHF. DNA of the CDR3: TGTGCCAGCAGCTACCCGGGGGACGTAAGTGGTTCACCCCTCCACTTT. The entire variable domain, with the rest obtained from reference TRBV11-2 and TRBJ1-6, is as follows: EAGVAQSPRYKIIEKRQSVAFWCNPISGHATLYWYQQILGQGPKLLIQFQNNGVVDDSQLPKDRFSAERLKGVDSTLKIQPAKLEDSAVYLCASSYPGDVSGSPLHFGNGTRLTVT.

The CDR3 nucleotides are TGCGCCAGCAGCCAAGTCCGACAGGGAGTAGGCGATGAGCAGTTCTTC. As protein: CASSQVRQGVGDEQFF. The rearrangement uses TRBV4-1 and TRBJ2-1; 7 bases map to TRBD1. Germline V gives CDR1 MGHRA, CDR2 YSYEKL. The J segment lost 8 bases and the V segment lost 1 base, leaving 11 bases of the junction unmatched. The length of the CDR3 is 16 residues.

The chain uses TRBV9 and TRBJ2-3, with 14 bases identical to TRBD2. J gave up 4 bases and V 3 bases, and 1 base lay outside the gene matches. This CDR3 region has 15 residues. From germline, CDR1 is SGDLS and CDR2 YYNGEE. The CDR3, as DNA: TGTGCCAGCAGCGGACTAGCGGGGGGGCCAGATACGCAGTATTTT. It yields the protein CASSGLAGGPDTQYF.

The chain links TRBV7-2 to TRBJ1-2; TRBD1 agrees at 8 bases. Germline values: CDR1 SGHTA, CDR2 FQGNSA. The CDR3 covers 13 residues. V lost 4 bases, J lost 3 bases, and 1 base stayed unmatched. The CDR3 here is CASSSGQDYGYTF. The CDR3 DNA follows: TGTGCCAGCAGCTCGGGACAGGACTATGGCTACACCTTC.

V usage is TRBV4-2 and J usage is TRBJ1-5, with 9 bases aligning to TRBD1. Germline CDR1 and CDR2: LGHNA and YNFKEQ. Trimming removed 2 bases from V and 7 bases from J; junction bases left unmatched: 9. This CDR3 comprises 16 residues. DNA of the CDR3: TGTGCCAGCAGCCAAAACCCGGGACAGGGCCCCCAGCCCCAGCATTTT. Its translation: CASSQNPGQGPQPQHF.

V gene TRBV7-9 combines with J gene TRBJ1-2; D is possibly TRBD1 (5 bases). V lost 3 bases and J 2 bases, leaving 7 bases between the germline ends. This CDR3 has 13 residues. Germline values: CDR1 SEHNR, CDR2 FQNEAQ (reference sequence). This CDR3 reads CASSFKGNYGYTF. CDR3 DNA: TGTGCCAGCAGCTTTAAGGGGAACTATGGCTACACCTTC. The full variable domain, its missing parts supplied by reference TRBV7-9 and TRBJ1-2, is DTGVSQNPRHKITKRGQNVTFRCDPISEHNRLYWYRQTLGQGPEFLTYFQNEAQLEKSRLLSDRFSAERPKGSFSTLEIQRTEQGDSAMYLCASSFKGNYGYTFGSGTRLTVV.

The CDR3 here is CAWSVVLNTEAFF. CDR3 coding DNA: TGTGCCTGGAGTGTTGTGTTGAACACTGAAGCTTTCTTT. The genes are TRBV30 and TRBJ1-1; D is unresolved. Trimming shortened V by 0 bases and J by 0 bases, and 5 bases separated the two germline ends. In germline, CDR1 is GTSNPN, CDR2 SVGIG (reference sequence). This CDR3 is built from 13 residues. Combining the CDR3 with reference TRBV30 and TRBJ1-1 gives the whole variable domain SQTIHQWPATLVQPVGSPLSLECTVEGTSNPNLYWYRQAAGRGLQLLFYSVGIGQISSEVPQNLSASRPQDRQFILSSKKLLLSDSGFYLCAWSVVLNTEAFFGQGTRLTVV.